This TCR beta chain was obtained from a study of blood T cell repertoires in COVID-19. Sequenced by immunoSEQ multiplex PCR; TCRdb stores in-frame clones only, minus some. The table lists 300,000 to 450,000 clones, around 89% of them singletons, with 1% in the top ten. Trimming cost V 5 bases and J 7 bases; bases outside gene matches: 7. The germline CDR1 and CDR2 sequences are SQVTM and ANQGSEA. This CDR3 has 13 amino acids. The material sequenced was PBMCs or T cells enriched from blood (not recorded which). This sequence joins TRBV29-1 and TRBJ1-2; TRBD1 matches 10 bases. This TCR was recovered from a man between 18 and 29 years old who had recovered from COVID-19. The CDR3 nucleotides read TGCAGCGTTTATGGACAGGGGGGAGCTGGCTACACCTTC. It encodes CSVYGQGGAGYTF.